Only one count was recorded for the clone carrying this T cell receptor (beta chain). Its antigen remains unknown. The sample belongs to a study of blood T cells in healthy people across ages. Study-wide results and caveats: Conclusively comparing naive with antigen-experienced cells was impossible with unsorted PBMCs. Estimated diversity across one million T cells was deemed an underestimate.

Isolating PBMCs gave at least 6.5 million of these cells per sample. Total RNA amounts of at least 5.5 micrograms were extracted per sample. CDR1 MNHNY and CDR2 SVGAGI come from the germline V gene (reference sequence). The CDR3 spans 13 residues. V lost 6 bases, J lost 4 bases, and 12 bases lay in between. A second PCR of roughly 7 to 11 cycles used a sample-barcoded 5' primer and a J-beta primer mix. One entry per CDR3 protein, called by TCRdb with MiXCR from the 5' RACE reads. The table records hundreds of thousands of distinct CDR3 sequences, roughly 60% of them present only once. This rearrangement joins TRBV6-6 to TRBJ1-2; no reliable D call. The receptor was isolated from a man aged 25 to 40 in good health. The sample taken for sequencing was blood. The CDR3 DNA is TGTGCCAGCAGAGACCCCGGGTCCTATGGCTACACCTTC. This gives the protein CASRDPGSYGYTF.